This passage covers 16 T cell receptor beta chains from one sample sequenced in a study of early T cells in non-severe SARS-CoV-2 infection. One entry per CDR3 protein, called by TCRdb with MiXCR from the 5' RACE reads. The table shows tens of thousands of distinct CDR3 sequences, with less than 6.5% occurring only once. The sequencing here drew on whole blood, taken at baseline. These receptors were collected from an adult who was a healthcare worker with PCR-confirmed SARS-CoV-2 infection or an uninfected control (not recorded which).

This clonotype appeared many times. The chain has TRBV24-1 and TRBJ2-5, with TRBD1 as a possible D gene (6 bases). The germline V and J ends were trimmed by 4 bases and 0 bases, with 11 bases remaining between them. The CDR3 has 15 residues. Germline V gives CDR1 KGHDR, CDR2 SFDVKD. CDR3 sequence: CATSDPTGYQETQYF. In nucleotides, the CDR3 is TGTGCCACCAGTGACCCTACAGGGTACCAAGAGACCCAGTACTTC.

As concerns this clonotype: Possible read error: a much larger clone is one base away. The chain uses TRBV12-3 or TRBV12-4 and TRBJ2-7; perhaps D is TRBD1 or TRBD2 (5 bases each). The V and J ends lost 5 bases and 2 bases respectively, with 10 bases between them. The CDR3 has 13 residues. This CDR3 is CASSRRGPYEQYF. The CDR3 DNA sequence: TGTGCCAGCAGTAGAAGGGGACCCTACGAGCAGTACTTC.

The sample holds many counts of this clonotype. The V gene is TRBV12-3 or TRBV12-4, the J gene TRBJ2-1, with TRBD2 matching over 8 bases. V was clipped by 8 bases and J by 3 bases; unmatched bases: 3. The CDR3 is made up of 13 amino acids. CDR3 loop: CASREGDYNEQFF. The CDR3 DNA reads TGTGCCAGCCGGGAGGGTGACTACAATGAGCAGTTCTTC.

This clonotype was detected ten times or more. The rearrangement links TRBV25-1 to TRBJ1-1; D gene uncertain. Germline V gene lookup returns CDR1 MGHDK and CDR2 SYGVNS. The CDR3 has 13 residues. V was cut by 3 bases and J by 2 bases, with 7 bases left in between. DNA for the CDR3: TGTGCCAGCAGTGACGGACCAAACACTGAAGCTTTCTTT. Amino acids: CASSDGPNTEAFF.

This clonotype was counted between two and nine times. V gene TRBV12-3 or TRBV12-4 combines with J gene TRBJ2-5; weak D call: TRBD1 (5 bases). The CDR3 loop spans 14 amino acids. V was trimmed by 3 bases and J by 2 bases, leaving 10 bases between them. The CDR3 DNA reads as TGTGCCAGCAGTTTTGATGCAGGGCAAGAGACCCAGTACTTC. Translated, it gives CASSFDAGQETQYF.

This clonotype came up many times. In DNA, the CDR3 is TGTGCCAGCAGTCACTTCGGGACCCCCGACGCCAAAAACATTCAGTACTTC. Its protein is CASSHFGTPDAKNIQYF. The chain uses TRBV6-1 and TRBJ2-4; D is perhaps TRBD1 or TRBD2 (5 bases each). Germline loops: CDR1 MNHNS, CDR2 SASEGT. Trimming removed 5 bases at V and 1 base at J, with 18 bases between. The CDR3 totals 17 residues.

This clonotype was detected many times. V and J are TRBV19 and TRBJ2-7, with D maybe TRBD2 (5 bases). There are 13 residues in the CDR3. V was cut by 4 bases and J by 2 bases, with 9 bases left in between. CDR1 and CDR2 (germline): LNHDA, SQIVND (reference sequence). DNA for the CDR3: TGTGCCAGTAGTACCACGGGGACCTACGAGCAGTACTTC. This sequence encodes CASSTTGTYEQYF.

This clonotype was counted at least ten times. The chain has TRBV7-6 and TRBJ2-1, with a tentative D call TRBD1 (6 bases). The V gene's germline CDR1 is SGHVS and CDR2 FNYEAQ. CDR3 size: 17 residues. The V end lost 2 bases, the J end lost 4 bases, and 18 bases lay between the germline ends. The CDR3 protein is CASSLSVPTGQYNEQFF. The CDR3 region has the DNA TGTGCCAGCAGCTTATCGGTCCCCACTGGACAGTACAATGAGCAGTTCTTC.

This clonotype was seen a few times. The gene calls are TRBV4-1 and TRBJ1-6; the match to TRBD1 covers 7 bases. CDR3 length: 15 residues. J was trimmed by 10 bases and V by 0 bases; bases with no gene match: 6. CDR1 is MGHRA, CDR2 YSYEKL, per germline. In nucleotides, the CDR3 is TGCGCCAGCAGCCAAGATGACAGGGTAGGCTCACCCCTCCACTTT. Translation: CASSQDDRVGSPLHF.

V and J are TRBV3-1 and TRBJ2-2, with 8 bases that match TRBD2. Germline V gene data show CDR1 as LGHDT and CDR2 as YNNKEL (reference sequence). This CDR3 has 19 residues. V shed 0 bases, J shed 4 bases, and the junction held 13 bases outside the gene matches. CDR3 region: CASSQDQVGLAGPTGELFF. The CDR3 DNA sequence: TGTGCCAGCAGCCAAGATCAAGTGGGGCTAGCGGGCCCCACCGGGGAGCTGTTTTTT.

In this sample, this clonotype turned up a few times. Just one base apart from a much larger clone, this may be a read error. J is TRBJ2-3 and V is TRBV7-6; 8 nucleotides match TRBD2. Germline values: CDR1 SGHVS, CDR2 FNYEAQ. The CDR3 sequence is 14 residues long. In nucleotides, the CDR3 is TGTGTCAGCAGCACGGGACTAGTTTCAGATACGCAGTATTTT. Encoded protein: CVSSTGLVSDTQYF.

At least ten counts were recorded for this clonotype. This rearrangement joins TRBV11-2 to TRBJ2-1, with 7 nucleotides matching TRBD2. Germline loops: CDR1 SGHAT, CDR2 FQNNGV. The CDR3 covers 17 residues. V dropped 4 bases and J dropped 2; count of bases not matched to a gene: 11. The CDR3 region is CASSSAGAGGTYNEQFF. The CDR3 region has the DNA TGTGCCAGCAGCTCCGCGGGAGCGGGCGGAACCTACAATGAGCAGTTCTTC.

This chain links TRBV4-1 with TRBJ2-7, with D possibly matching TRBD2 (6 bases). The CDR3 covers 14 residues. Trimming stripped 0 bases from V and 7 bases from J, with 13 bases between. Germline CDR1 MGHRA, CDR2 YSYEKL. The CDR3 here is CASSQDPLAREQYF. CDR3 DNA sequence: TGCGCCAGCAGCCAAGATCCGCTAGCGCGAGAGCAGTACTTC.

At least ten counts were recorded for this clonotype. The J gene is TRBJ2-2, the V gene TRBV19; D not resolved. Germline V gene data show CDR1 as LNHDA and CDR2 as SQIVND (reference sequence). Trimming took off 0 bases at V and 8 bases at J, with 7 bases between the two ends. The CDR3 totals 13 residues. The CDR3 nucleotides read TGTGCCAGTAGTATAGAGCTTGGAGGGGAGCTGTTTTTT. Translation gives CASSIELGGELFF.

This clonotype was detected ten times or more. The chain has TRBV20-1 and TRBJ2-7, with no clear D. CDR1 DFQATT and CDR2 SNEGSKA come from the germline V gene (reference sequence). V shed 4 bases and J shed 0 bases, with 10 bases lying between them. The CDR3 length is 13 residues. CDR3 in amino acids: CSATTVNSYEQYF. CDR3 bases: TGCAGTGCTACGACGGTTAACTCCTACGAGCAGTACTTC.

In its sample, this clonotype was seen many times. The rearrangement links TRBV5-1 to TRBJ2-3, with a possible D match to TRBD2 (5 bases). The CDR3 extends over 11 amino acids. Germline-derived CDR1 and CDR2 are SGHRS and YFSETQ. The V and J ends lost 4 bases and 5 bases respectively, with 5 bases between them. CDR3 bases: TGCGCCAGCAGCGAGGGAGATACGCAGTATTTT. It is translated as CASSEGDTQYF.